The next 24 T cell receptor beta chains were all read from a single sample in a study of OX40 agonist ivuxolimab in advanced cancers. Measured with immunoSEQ multiplex PCR; TCRdb has only the in-frame clones, and not every one. The table has fewer than 85,000 clones, roughly 84% seen once; the top ten hold more than 0.6%. Source: CD4+ or CD8+ T cells sorted from blood, taken in a trial of the OX40 agonist ivuxolimab. Every receptor here comes from an adult with an advanced solid tumor such as melanoma, head and neck, liver or kidney cancer.

This clone was detected only a few times. The chain combines TRBV19 with TRBJ1-1; 8 bases fit TRBD1. J was trimmed by 6 bases and V by 6 bases; bases with no gene match: 9. Germline CDR1 LNHDA, CDR2 SQIVND (reference sequence). The CDR3 has 14 residues. The DNA for the CDR3 is TGTGCCAGTAGCCCGGACAGGGATATGGCTGAAGCTTTCTTT. Amino acids: CASSPDRDMAEAFF.

This clone was seen only a few times. This chain joins TRBV6-6 and TRBJ1-1; 8 positions agree with TRBD1. The CDR3 covers 13 residues. V dropped 2 bases and J dropped 7; count of bases not matched to a gene: 3. Germline V gives CDR1 MNHNY, CDR2 SVGAGI (reference sequence). This CDR3 is CASSYPGQVEAFF. Here the CDR3 DNA reads TGTGCCAGCAGTTACCCGGGACAGGTTGAAGCTTTCTTT.

The chain employs TRBV19 and TRBJ1-5; D not certain. Germline V gene sequence: CDR1 LNHDA, CDR2 SQIVND (reference sequence). The CDR3 is 13 amino acids. Trimming stripped 3 bases from V and 2 bases from J, with 5 bases between. CDR3 in DNA: TGTGCCAGTAGTATGGGAGGCAATCAGCCCCAGCATTTT. Amino acid sequence: CASSMGGNQPQHF. The full variable domain, in which reference TRBV19 and TRBJ1-5 provide the parts outside the CDR3, is DGGITQSPKYLFRKEGQNVTLSCEQNLNHDAMYWYRQDPGQGLRLIYYSQIVNDFQKGDIAEGYSVSREKKESFPLTVTSAQKNPTAFYLCASSMGGNQPQHFGDGTRLSIL.

The J gene is TRBJ2-3, the V gene TRBV9; D gene ambiguous. Between the trimmed V and J ends, which lost 0 bases and 2 bases, there was a span of 7 bases. This CDR3 is 14 amino acids long. Germline assignment: CDR1 SGDLS and CDR2 YYNGEE. CDR3 region: CASSVAGPTDTQYF. CDR3 sequence (DNA): TGTGCCAGCAGCGTAGCCGGGCCCACAGATACGCAGTATTTT.

CDR3 sequence (DNA): TGCAGCGTTGGGGACGGTCGAGGGGAGCTGTTTTTT. It yields the protein CSVGDGRGELFF. This chain links TRBV29-1 with TRBJ2-2, with D possibly being TRBD1 or TRBD2 (5 bases each). Trimming took 4 bases from V and 8 from J, leaving 11 bases between them. The CDR3 totals 12 residues. In germline, CDR1 is SQVTM, CDR2 ANQGSEA.

This clone was seen a single time. The rearrangement joins TRBV4-3 to TRBJ2-3, with 9 bases aligning to TRBD2. This CDR3 spans 16 amino acids. Germline V CDR1 and CDR2: LGHNA, YSLEER. J was trimmed by 5 bases and V by 0 bases; bases with no gene match: 6. The CDR3 nucleotides read TGCGCCAGCAGCCAAGAATGGCGGGGGGGATTAGATACGCAGTATTTT. Translating gives CASSQEWRGGLDTQYF.

V is TRBV30 and J is TRBJ1-3; no clear D gene. Trimming removed 1 base at V and 4 bases at J, with 2 bases between. CDR1 is GTSNPN, CDR2 SVGIG, per germline (reference sequence). There are 11 residues in the CDR3. The CDR3 DNA sequence: TGTGCCTGGAGTGGCGGAAACACCATATATTTT. This encodes CAWSGGNTIYF.

This clone occurred once. The chain employs TRBV5-4 and TRBJ1-1; D is unresolved. Germline-derived CDR1 and CDR2 are SGHNT and YYREEE (reference sequence). Trimming removed 7 bases from V and 1 base from J, with 14 bases in between. The CDR3 extends over 14 amino acids. The CDR3: CASGPASGNTEAFF. In nucleotides, the CDR3 is TGTGCCAGCGGACCGGCGTCGGGGAACACTGAAGCTTTCTTT.

The chain couples TRBV12-5 to TRBJ2-5; the D gene is possibly TRBD1 (6 bases). The length of the CDR3 is 16 residues. CDR1 and CDR2 (germline): LGHNT, FRNRAP. The V gene lost 5 bases and the J gene lost 2 bases, with 18 bases spanning the gap. CDR3 in amino acids: CASGKPTGHGQETQYF. The CDR3 DNA reads as TGTGCTAGTGGTAAACCTACGGGACACGGGCAAGAGACCCAGTACTTC.

The DNA for the CDR3 is TGCGCCAGCAGCCAAGAAGGCGGGGCAGGGTATGGCTACACCTTC. Translated: CASSQEGGAGYGYTF. The chain couples TRBV4-3 to TRBJ1-2; possible D gene TRBD1, 5 bases. The CDR3 totals 15 residues. V was trimmed by 0 bases and J by 5 bases, leaving 13 bases between them. Per germline, CDR1 LGHNA and CDR2 YSLEER.

DNA for the CDR3: TGTGCCTGGAGTGTACGAGGGGTCGCGGAGACCCAGTACTTC. Protein sequence: CAWSVRGVAETQYF. The chain combines TRBV30 with TRBJ2-5; D tentatively fits TRBD1 or TRBD2 (5 bases each). The length of the CDR3 is 14 residues. The germline CDR1 and CDR2 sequences are GTSNPN and SVGIG (reference sequence). Trimming removed 0 bases at V and 5 bases at J, with 13 bases between. Full variable domain (missing parts from reference TRBV30 and TRBJ2-5): SQTIHQWPATLVQPVGSPLSLECTVEGTSNPNLYWYRQAAGRGLQLLFYSVGIGQISSEVPQNLSASRPQDRQFILSSKKLLLSDSGFYLCAWSVRGVAETQYFGPGTRLLVL.

The rearrangement uses TRBV5-1 and TRBJ2-4; unclear D gene. This CDR3 spans 14 amino acids. Germline loops: CDR1 SGHRS, CDR2 YFSETQ. Trimming shortened V by 0 bases and J by 0 bases, and 4 bases separated the two germline ends. The CDR3 DNA reads TGCGCCAGCAGCTTGGGAGAAGCCAAAAACATTCAGTACTTC. This codes for CASSLGEAKNIQYF.

This chain joins TRBV29-1 and TRBJ2-6; D gene uncertain. The CDR3 runs to 13 residues. Germline V gives CDR1 SQVTM, CDR2 ANQGSEA. Trimming pared 3 bases from V and 0 bases from J, leaving 3 bases between. The CDR3 sequence: CSVEVSGANVLTF. The CDR3 DNA reads as TGCAGCGTTGAGGTCTCTGGGGCCAACGTCCTGACTTTC.

This chain links TRBV25-1 with TRBJ1-2; a possible D gene is TRBD1 (6 bases). Between the trimmed V and J ends, which lost 5 bases and 8 bases, there was a span of 15 bases. CDR1 is MGHDK and CDR2 is SYGVNS in the germline V gene. The CDR3 covers 13 residues. The CDR3 here is CASSTGFTGGYTF. The DNA for the CDR3 is TGTGCCAGCAGTACAGGGTTTACGGGCGGCTACACCTTC.

The V gene is TRBV5-1, the J gene TRBJ2-3; 12 nucleotides align to TRBD2. Germline V lookup: CDR1 SGHRS, CDR2 YFSETQ. V lost 4 bases to trimming and J lost 6 bases; unmatched junction nucleotides: 6. There are 15 residues in the CDR3. This chain's CDR3 is CASSLLAGGGDTQYF. The CDR3 DNA sequence: TGCGCCAGCAGCCTACTAGCGGGAGGAGGGGATACGCAGTATTTT.

V is TRBV29-1 and J is TRBJ2-1; 7 bases agree with TRBD2. The trim removed 4 bases at V and 7 bases at J, leaving 1 base unmatched. The CDR3 is 11 amino acids. Germline V gene sequence: CDR1 SQVTM, CDR2 ANQGSEA. The CDR3 nucleotides read TGCAGCGTTGCCGGGGGGAATGAGCAGTTCTTC. It encodes CSVAGGNEQFF.

This clone was seen only a few times. This rearrangement joins TRBV6-4 to TRBJ1-5, with 9 nucleotides matching TRBD1. Germline lookup yields CDR1 MRHNA and CDR2 SNTAGT. After removal of 2 bases from V and 4 bases from J, the junction contained 9 bases not matched to a gene. The CDR3 consists of 17 residues. The CDR3 DNA is TGTGCCAGCAGTGACCAACCCGAGACAGGGGGGAATCAGCCCCAGCATTTT. Translated, it gives CASSDQPETGGNQPQHF.

This clone was seen once. J is TRBJ2-3 and V is TRBV21-1; the table assigns TRBD1, which was not confirmed against the DNA. TRBV21-1 is shown as a pseudogene. This CDR3 has 16 amino acids. CDR3 in DNA: TGTGCCAGCAGCCCTATCGACAGGGGAAGCACAGATACGCAGTATTTT. Its translation: CASSPIDRGSTDTQYF.

CDR3 DNA: TGTGCTAGTGGTCGCGGGCTTGGCTACACCTTC. It specifies CASGRGLGYTF. V is TRBV12-5 and J is TRBJ1-2; unclear D gene. Trimming removed 5 bases at V and 7 bases at J, with 8 bases between. Per germline, CDR1 LGHNT and CDR2 FRNRAP. The CDR3 consists of 11 residues.

The chain carries TRBV7-2 and TRBJ1-5; 8 bases match TRBD1. J lost 4 bases, V lost 1 base, and 3 bases had no gene match. The CDR3 has 15 residues. CDR1 is SGHTA and CDR2 is FQGNSA in the germline V gene. This CDR3 is CASSLGRQGNQPQHF. CDR3 nucleotide sequence: TGTGCCAGCAGCTTAGGCCGACAGGGGAATCAGCCCCAGCATTTT.

The chain employs TRBV5-1 and TRBJ1-2, with a weak D call TRBD1 (5 bases). Trimming removed 0 bases from V and 6 bases from J, with 9 bases in between. Germline values: CDR1 SGHRS, CDR2 YFSETQ. This CDR3 has 13 residues. The CDR3 sequence: CASSLEGWNGYTF. Written as DNA, the CDR3 is TGCGCCAGCAGCTTGGAGGGGTGGAATGGCTACACCTTC.

The chain is built from TRBV12-5 and TRBJ2-7, with 15 bases identical to TRBD2. Per the germline V gene, CDR1 is LGHNT and CDR2 is FRNRAP. The CDR3 covers 17 residues. Trimming removed 4 bases from V and 4 bases from J; junction bases left unmatched: 8. The CDR3 DNA is TGTGCTAGTGGTTCTGACCCTGGACTAGCGGGAGGGTACGAGCAGTACTTC. Translating it yields CASGSDPGLAGGYEQYF.

DNA of the CDR3: TGTGCTAGTGGCCATTCCAAGGACGGACGGGGACTACAAGAGACCCAGTACTTC. The encoded protein is CASGHSKDGRGLQETQYF. The chain has TRBV12-5 and TRBJ2-5, with 7 bases fitting TRBD2. Germline CDR1 reads LGHNT; CDR2 reads FRNRAP. V shed 6 bases and J 2 bases; nucleotides not matched to a gene: 18. The CDR3 is 18 amino acids.

This sequence joins TRBV27 and TRBJ2-7; 8 bases agree with TRBD2. The germline V gene encodes CDR1 MNHEY and CDR2 SMNVEV (reference sequence). This CDR3 contains 14 residues. J lost 5 bases, V lost 8 bases, and 11 bases had no gene match. CDR3 nucleotides: TGTGCCAGCTATAAGTCCGGGGGGGCCAACGAGCAGTACTTC. Amino acid sequence: CASYKSGGANEQYF.